This TCR beta chain was sequenced for a study of T cells in Graves' hyperthyroidism and ophthalmopathy. Background on the study: Any treatment followed the collection of peripheral blood at initial diagnosis. Notes on the study in general: Researchers found most expanded thyroid clonotypes above 0.001 in blood as well. For ophthalmopathy, model prediction preceded onset by a median about 6.4 months.

Newly diagnosed hyperthyroidism, duration under 2 months, in patients aged 18 to 65. For this clonotype: The antigen remains undetermined.

The CDR3 is 16 amino acids. The germline CDR1 and CDR2 sequences are MNHNS and SASEGT. V was shortened by 6 bases and J by 0 bases, with 12 bases between the two germline ends. Authors of the study amplified TCR beta CDR3 regions from RNA transcripts. Carried out on the TCR CDR3, a first-round RT-PCR used the HTBI primer set. Via MiXCR, TCRdb re-called the multiplex PCR reads, giving one row per CDR3 protein. Of some 440,000 distinct CDR3 sequences in the sample, roughly 14% were seen once. The source is a woman aged 18 to 35 with Graves' hyperthyroidism. The sample was blood. The rearrangement joins TRBV6-1 to TRBJ2-6; D unresolved. For the CDR3, the DNA is TGTGCCAGCAGCCTCTATCTGGGCTCTGGGGCCAACGTCCTGACTTTC. Translating gives CASSLYLGSGANVLTF.